This T cell receptor (beta chain) was recovered during a study of T cell responses to AZD1222 COVID-19 vaccine. General study findings and limits: At baseline, seropositivity was found in only a handful of AZD1222 recipients.

Germline assignment: CDR1 LGHDT and CDR2 YNNKEL (reference sequence). Trimming pared 4 bases from V and 2 bases from J, leaving 12 bases between. The length of the CDR3 is 16 residues. Remarks on this clone: The antigen is undetermined.

Generated by immunoSEQ multiplex PCR, the TCRdb table keeps only in-frame clones and is missing some. The table lists around 140,000 clones, nearly 95% of them singletons. This chain connects TRBV3-1 (or the pseudogene TRBV3-2) to TRBJ1-6, with D perhaps TRBD1 (5 bases). The receptor was isolated from an adult in good health. The input for sequencing was peripheral blood, taken on day 0 of AZD1222 vaccination. The CDR3 DNA reads TGTGCCAGCAGCCGAGGGAGGGGAGCCTATAATTCACCCCTCCACTTT. Translated: CASSRGRGAYNSPLHF.